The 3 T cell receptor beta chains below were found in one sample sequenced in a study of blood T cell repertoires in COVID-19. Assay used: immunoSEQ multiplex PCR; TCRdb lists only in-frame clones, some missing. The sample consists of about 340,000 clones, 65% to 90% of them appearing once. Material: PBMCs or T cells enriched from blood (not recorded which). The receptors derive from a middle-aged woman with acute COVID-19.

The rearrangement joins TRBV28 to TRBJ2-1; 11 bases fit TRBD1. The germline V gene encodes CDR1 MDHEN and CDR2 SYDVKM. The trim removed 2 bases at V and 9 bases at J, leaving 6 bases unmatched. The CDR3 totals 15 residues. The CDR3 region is CASSLRTGGFGEQFF. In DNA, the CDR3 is TGTGCCAGCAGTTTACGGACAGGGGGCTTCGGTGAGCAGTTCTTC. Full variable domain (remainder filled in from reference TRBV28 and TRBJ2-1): DVKVTQSSRYLVKRTGEKVFLECVQDMDHENMFWYRQDPGLGLRLIYFSYDVKMKEKGDIPEGYSVSREKKERFSLILESASTNQTSMYLCASSLRTGGFGEQFFGPGTRLTVL.

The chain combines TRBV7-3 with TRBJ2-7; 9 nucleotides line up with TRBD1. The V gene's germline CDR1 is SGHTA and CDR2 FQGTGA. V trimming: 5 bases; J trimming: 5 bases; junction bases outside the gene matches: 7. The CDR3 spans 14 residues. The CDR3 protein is CASSIGQGTHEQYF. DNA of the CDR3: TGTGCCAGCAGCATAGGACAGGGGACCCACGAGCAGTACTTC. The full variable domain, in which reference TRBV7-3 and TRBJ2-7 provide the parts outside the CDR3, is GAGVSQTPSNKVTEKGKYVELRCDPISGHTALYWYRQSLGQGPEFLIYFQGTGAADDSGLPNDRFFAVRPEGSVSTLKIQRTERGDSAVYLCASSIGQGTHEQYFGPGTRLTVT.

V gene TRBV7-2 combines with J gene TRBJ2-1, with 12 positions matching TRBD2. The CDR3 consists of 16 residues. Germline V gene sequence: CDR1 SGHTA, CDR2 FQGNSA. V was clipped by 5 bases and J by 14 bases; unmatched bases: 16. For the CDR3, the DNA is TGTGCCAGCAGCGCGGGACCTAGCGGGAGGGCAGCCAGGGAGTTCTTC. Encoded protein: CASSAGPSGRAAREFF. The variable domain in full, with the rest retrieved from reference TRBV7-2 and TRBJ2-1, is GAGVSQSPSNKVTEKGKDVELRCDPISGHTALYWYRQSLGQGLEFLIYFQGNSAPDKSGLPSDRFSAERTGGSVSTLTIQRTQQEDSAVYLCASSAGPSGRAAREFFGPGTRLTVL.